The present entry profiles one T cell receptor beta chain with its context. What it binds is unknown. The V and J ends lost 4 bases and 4 bases respectively, with 17 bases between them. The CDR3 sequence is 15 residues long. Germline CDR1 is MGHRA and CDR2 is YSYEKL. Autoimmune disease history or systemic immunosuppression barred patients. The sample belongs to a study of OX40 agonist ivuxolimab in advanced cancers. Study context: Mean age 60 years, range roughly 20 to 85; 82.7% male.

Data came from immunoSEQ multiplex PCR; TCRdb stores just in-frame clones and leaves some out. The sample carries 60,000 or so clones, 85% to 95% recorded once. General study points: Low clonal expansion, among the lowest seen, marked partial responders at 0.1-3.0 mg/kg. Relative to CD4+ cells, CD8+ T cells on average had more expanded clones.

V usage is TRBV4-1 and J usage is TRBJ2-7; D not certain. The specimen comprised CD4+ or CD8+ T cells sorted from blood, sampled in a trial of the OX40 agonist ivuxolimab. This sequence was found in an adult with an advanced solid tumor such as melanoma, head and neck, liver or kidney cancer. CDR3 nucleotides: TGCGCCAGCAGCCCCAGCGTGTTAGCACCATACGAGCAGTACTTC. Its protein is CASSPSVLAPYEQYF.